The rows below give T cell receptor beta chains drawn from one sample of a study of T cell changes during pregnancy in multiple sclerosis. Produced via immunoSEQ multiplex PCR; TCRdb's table is partial and in-frame only. Of roughly 30,000 clones in the sample, roughly nine tenths were seen once. The specimen was CD8+ T cells from peripheral blood mononuclear cells, collected in the second trimester of pregnancy. Receptor source: a female donor with multiple sclerosis, enrolled in a pregnancy study. Both conserved end residues are trimmed from each CDR3. Part of the rows lack a size; the others show once, few, many or a class for expanded clones.

.,TRBV9,ASSTSGGAFGANVLT
.,TRBV7-9,ASTPGWGRQETQY
.,TRBV7-9,ASSLVGKAYEQY
.,TRBV2,ATIAGPHYEQY
.,TRBV27,ASSFRDSYNEQF
.,TRBV5-5,ASSLGTQGWTEAF
.,TRBV21-1,ASRRQGTSQWVSTDTQY
.,TRBV7-3,ASSYRQGPRETQY
.,TRBV27,ASSSDRRSYNEQF
.,TRBV5-4,ASSRDRGSYNEQF
.,TRBV21-1,ASSTAGANVLT
.,TRBV27,ASREKGAPGQPQH
.,TRBV14,ASSFQGMYEQY
.,TRBV7-6,ASSLLQGRVSNEKLF
.,TRBV30,AWRDRVSDTQY
few,TRBV5-6,ASSTSVVSYGYT
.,TRBV10-3,AISDPLAGAPKGAQY
.,TRBV7-9,ASSPEGVGGTEAF
.,TRBV6-5,ASSSLLAGFTDTQY
few,TRBV5-6,ASSFSTSTDTQY
.,TRBV12-5,ASGFVVGGALNTEAF
.,TRBV19,ASSIAGFRTDTQY
few,TRBV2,ASSEVTGVYNEQF
.,TRBV28,ASSFSLGSYEQY
.,TRBV7-9,ASSSGDRGRANTEAF
.,TRBV27,ASSSGNQPQH
.,TRBV6-6,ASSLGRKPNQPQH